This T cell receptor beta chain was recovered during a study of T-cell memory formation after mild COVID-19 (dated by TCRdb to the early 2020s). For the wider study: TCR sequence clusters from the two donors were largely donor specific. The cohort comprised two young, previously healthy adult volunteers, one female and one male. In two donors, T-cell clones that expanded and contracted after mild COVID-19 were followed by sequencing TCRalpha and TCRbeta repertoires longitudinally.

PBMCs were isolated by Ficoll-Paque density gradient centrifugation. The sequencer listed for this sample is Illumina NovaSeq 6000. TCRalpha and TCRbeta cDNA libraries were built by 5'RACE with constant-segment primers, adding sample barcodes and unique molecular identifiers. Trizol reagent was used to extract RNA from every sample. Library amplification was performed in two PCR steps, and a second sample barcode and Illumina TruSeq adapters were introduced in the second step. Sequencing of libraries was performed on an Illumina NovaSeq with 2 x 150 bp paired-end reads. On the study's bioinformatics: The reads were demultiplexed and collapsed into UMI-guided consensus sequences using migec v1.2.7. Using mixcr v2.1.11, UMI consensuses were aligned to TRA and TRB V and J templates and then assembled into clonotypes. A clonotype was counted as expanded or contracted only when both edgeR and NoisET called the clonotype significant, with the noise models trained on biological replicates. For edgeR calls, the thresholds were a false discovery rate-adjusted p below 0.01 and a log2 fold-change of 1. As an exploratory analysis of dynamics, PCA with hierarchical clustering was applied to max-normalized trajectories of the 1000 most abundant clonotypes. Separately sequenced CD4+ and CD8+ repertoires were used to assign the CD4 or CD8 phenotype of responding clones. TCRdb cleaned the public reads at Q25 with fastp, built clones with MiXCR and kept in-frame beta chains. Each record represents a unique CDR3 protein, reported with the most common genes and DNA among its rows. These V and J calls are TCRdb output, not the study's own analysis. Counted in this sample were approximately 500,000 distinct CDR3 sequences; around 25% of them appeared once. The ten top clones hold roughly an eighth of the sample.

What the authors observed across the whole study: Clones that contracted from day 15 to 85 showed balanced CD4/CD8 phenotypes, whereas a second wave of clones that expanded from day 15 to 37 leaned towards CD4+. SARS-CoV-2 specificity was not confirmed for the second-wave clones peaking on day 37. Some responding clones were detected in pre-infection memory, which suggested that pre-existing cross-reactive memory T cells had joined the SARS-CoV-2 response. Only two mild cases were covered in the study, and larger cohorts including severe cases with pre-infection samples were considered necessary. Contracting CD4+ clones were located mainly in the CM and EM memory subsets, whereas CD8+ clones were found to be enriched in EMRA.

Remarks on this clonotype: Its antigen specificity is not known. Base qualities are not recorded, but no much larger clone differs from it by a single base.

Trimming takes 3 bases off V and 1 base off J; junction bases not matched to a gene: 2. Inclusive of the bounding cysteine and phenylalanine, the CDR3 is 14 residues long. The CDR3 DNA has 42 bases and is translated from base 1. As encoded in the germline V gene (reference sequence), CDR1 is LNHDA while CDR2 is SQIVND. The receptor was isolated from an adult woman who had mild COVID-19 (a few samples of this study predate the infection). The sample titles of this study are shuffled in the database, so cell type and time point are left out; the donor was told from shared clones. The chain is assembled from TRBV19 and TRBJ2-7, with TRBD1 identical over 8 junction bases. Material: PBMCs or a T cell subset sorted from them (not recorded which). The DNA is as follows: TGTGCCAGTAGTATGACAGGGGAATCCTACGAGCAGTACTTC. It specifies CASSMTGESYEQYF.